Reported below is one T cell receptor (beta chain). This sample stems from a study of blood T cell repertoires in COVID-19. Study background: Acute and convalescent COVID-19 samples came from the United States, Italy and Spain. T cells, B-cell-depleted T cells, or PBMCs supplied cDNA or gDNA.

CDR3 length equals 17 residues. Trimming took 1 base from V and 0 from J; bases not matched to a gene: 4. From germline, CDR1 is SGHRS and CDR2 YFSETQ. Source study methods: Quantification of nucleated cells was approximated via reference gene primer amplification. Generated by immunoSEQ multiplex PCR, the TCRdb table keeps only in-frame clones and is missing some. That table gives V, J and clone size, and the DNA gave D and trimming. The sample has about 230,000 clones, approximately 82% seen once. This chain connects TRBV5-1 to TRBJ2-6, with 7 bases lining up with TRBD2. The source of this sequence is an older woman with active or convalescent COVID-19. The sequencing sample was made of peripheral blood. Here the CDR3 DNA reads TGCGCCAGCAGCTTGATTGGCGGGGGCTCTGGGGCCAACGTCCTGACTTTC. This gives the protein CASSLIGGGSGANVLTF.